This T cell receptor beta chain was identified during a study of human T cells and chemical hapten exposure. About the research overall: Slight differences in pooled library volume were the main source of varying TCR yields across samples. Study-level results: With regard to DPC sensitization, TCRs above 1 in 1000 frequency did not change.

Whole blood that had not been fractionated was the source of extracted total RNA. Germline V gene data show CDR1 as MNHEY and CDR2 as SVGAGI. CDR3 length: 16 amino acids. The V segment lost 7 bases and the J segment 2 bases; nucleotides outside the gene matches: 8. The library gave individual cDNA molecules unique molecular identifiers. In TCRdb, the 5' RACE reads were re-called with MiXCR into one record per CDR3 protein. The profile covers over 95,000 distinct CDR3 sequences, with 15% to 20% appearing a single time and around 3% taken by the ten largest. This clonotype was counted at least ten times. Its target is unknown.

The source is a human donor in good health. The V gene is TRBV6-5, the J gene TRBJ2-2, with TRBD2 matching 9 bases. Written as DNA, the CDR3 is TGTGCCAGCATTCCGATAGCGGGAGTAAACACCGGGGAGCTGTTTTTT. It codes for CASIPIAGVNTGELFF.